This T cell receptor beta chain was recorded in a study of blood T cell repertoires in COVID-19. The protocol was immunoSEQ multiplex PCR, while the TCRdb copy is restricted to in-frame clones and leaves out a portion. Counted here are some 140,000 clones, around nine tenths occurring once; the ten biggest clones make up around 2.1%. The sequence derives from a man aged 70-80 years with active COVID-19. Sequenced sample: peripheral blood.

The CDR3 region has the DNA TGTGCCAGCAGTTACTTTACACAGGGTTACGAGCAGTACTTC. This codes for CASSYFTQGYEQYF. J is TRBJ2-7 and V is TRBV6-6; D perhaps matches TRBD1 (6 bases). The CDR3 totals 14 residues. V was cut by 1 base and J by 4 bases, with 11 bases left in between. Per germline, CDR1 MNHNY and CDR2 SVGAGI (reference sequence).